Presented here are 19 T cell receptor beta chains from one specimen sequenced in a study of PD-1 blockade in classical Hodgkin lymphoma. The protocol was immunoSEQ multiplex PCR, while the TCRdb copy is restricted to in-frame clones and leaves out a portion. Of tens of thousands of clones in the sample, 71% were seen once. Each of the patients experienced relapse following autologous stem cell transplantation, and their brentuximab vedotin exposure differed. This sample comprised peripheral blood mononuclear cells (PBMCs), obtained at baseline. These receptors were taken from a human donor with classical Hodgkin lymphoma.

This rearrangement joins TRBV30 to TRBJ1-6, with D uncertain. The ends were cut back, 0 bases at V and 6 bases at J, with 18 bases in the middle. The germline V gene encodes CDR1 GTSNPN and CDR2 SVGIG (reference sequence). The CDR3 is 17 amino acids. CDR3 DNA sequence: TGTGCCTGGAGTGTATTCTCCAGAGCCACTATTAATTCACCCCTCCACTTT. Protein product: CAWSVFSRATINSPLHF.

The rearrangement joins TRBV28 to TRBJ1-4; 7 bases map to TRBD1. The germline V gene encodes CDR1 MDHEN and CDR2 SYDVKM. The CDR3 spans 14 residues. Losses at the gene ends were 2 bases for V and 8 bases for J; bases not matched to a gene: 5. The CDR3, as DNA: TGTGCCAGCAGTTTACAGGGGGGTGGGGAAAAACTGTTTTTT. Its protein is CASSLQGGGEKLFF.

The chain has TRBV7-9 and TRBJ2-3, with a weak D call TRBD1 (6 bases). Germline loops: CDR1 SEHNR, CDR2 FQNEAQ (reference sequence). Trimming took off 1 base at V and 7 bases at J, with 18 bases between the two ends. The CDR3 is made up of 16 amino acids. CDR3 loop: CASSLDRDTLGNTQYF. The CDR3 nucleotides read TGTGCCAGCAGCTTAGATCGGGACACACTAGGAAATACGCAGTATTTT.

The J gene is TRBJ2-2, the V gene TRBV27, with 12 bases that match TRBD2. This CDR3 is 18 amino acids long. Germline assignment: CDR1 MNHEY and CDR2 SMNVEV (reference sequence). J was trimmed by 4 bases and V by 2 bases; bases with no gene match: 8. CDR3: CASSLLAGGLGITGELFF. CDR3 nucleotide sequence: TGTGCCAGCAGTTTACTAGCGGGGGGGCTTGGGATCACCGGGGAGCTGTTTTTT.

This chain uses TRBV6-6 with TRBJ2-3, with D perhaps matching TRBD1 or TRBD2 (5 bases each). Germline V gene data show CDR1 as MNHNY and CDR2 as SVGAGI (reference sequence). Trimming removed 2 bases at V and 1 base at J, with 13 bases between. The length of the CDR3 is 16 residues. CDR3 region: CASSYLGVPGTDTQYF. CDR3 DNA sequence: TGTGCCAGCAGTTACCTGGGGGTCCCGGGCACAGATACGCAGTATTTT.

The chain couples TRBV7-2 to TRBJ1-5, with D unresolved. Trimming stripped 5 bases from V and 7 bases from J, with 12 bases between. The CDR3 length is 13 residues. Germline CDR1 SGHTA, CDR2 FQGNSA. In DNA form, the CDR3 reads TGTGCCAGCAGCGGATGGTACGGGCAGCCCCAGCATTTT. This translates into CASSGWYGQPQHF.

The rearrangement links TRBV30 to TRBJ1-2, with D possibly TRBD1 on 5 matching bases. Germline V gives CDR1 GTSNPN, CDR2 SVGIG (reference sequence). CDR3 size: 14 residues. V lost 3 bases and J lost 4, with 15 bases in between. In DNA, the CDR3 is TGTGCCTGGAGGTCCCCCGGCGGGGGCTATGGCTACACCTTC. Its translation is CAWRSPGGGYGYTF.

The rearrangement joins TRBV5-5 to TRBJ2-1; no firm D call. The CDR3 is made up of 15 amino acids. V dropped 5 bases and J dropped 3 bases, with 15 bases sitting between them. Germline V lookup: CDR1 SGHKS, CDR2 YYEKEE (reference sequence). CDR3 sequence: CASSLTPGGYNEQFF. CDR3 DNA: TGTGCCAGCAGTTTGACCCCGGGCGGCTACAATGAGCAGTTCTTC.

CDR3 in amino acids: CASRNNNEQFF. The CDR3 DNA sequence: TGTGCCAGCAGAAATAACAATGAGCAGTTCTTC. The chain employs TRBV6-5 and TRBJ2-1; no definite D call. Germline values: CDR1 MNHEY, CDR2 SVGAGI. V shed 6 bases and J shed 5 bases, with 5 bases lying between them. This CDR3 is built from 11 residues.

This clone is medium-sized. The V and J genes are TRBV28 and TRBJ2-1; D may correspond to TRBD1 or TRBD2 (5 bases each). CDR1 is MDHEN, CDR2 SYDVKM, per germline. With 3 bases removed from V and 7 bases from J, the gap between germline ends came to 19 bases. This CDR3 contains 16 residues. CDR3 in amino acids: CASSFFRGALRNEQFF. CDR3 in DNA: TGTGCCAGCAGTTTTTTTAGGGGAGCCCTAAGGAATGAGCAGTTCTTC.

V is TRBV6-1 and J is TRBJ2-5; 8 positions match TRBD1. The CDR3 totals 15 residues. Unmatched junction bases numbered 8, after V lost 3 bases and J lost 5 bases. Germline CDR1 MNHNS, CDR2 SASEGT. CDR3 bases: TGTGCCAGCAGTGACGGCAGGGGGCGCGGGGAGACCCAGTACTTC. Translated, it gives CASSDGRGRGETQYF.

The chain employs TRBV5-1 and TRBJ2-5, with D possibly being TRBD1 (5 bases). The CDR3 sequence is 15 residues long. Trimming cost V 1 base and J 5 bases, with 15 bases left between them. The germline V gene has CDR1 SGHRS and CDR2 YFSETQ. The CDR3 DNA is TGCGCCAGCAGCTTGAGGGGCGGAGCAAGGGAGACCCAGTACTTC. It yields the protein CASSLRGGARETQYF.

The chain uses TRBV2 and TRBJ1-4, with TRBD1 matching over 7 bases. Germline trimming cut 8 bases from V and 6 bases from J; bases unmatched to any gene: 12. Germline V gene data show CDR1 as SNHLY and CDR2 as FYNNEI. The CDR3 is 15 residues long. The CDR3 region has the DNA TGTGCCAGCGACAACGCAGGGGGTTTATATGAAAAACTGTTTTTT. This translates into CASDNAGGLYEKLFF.

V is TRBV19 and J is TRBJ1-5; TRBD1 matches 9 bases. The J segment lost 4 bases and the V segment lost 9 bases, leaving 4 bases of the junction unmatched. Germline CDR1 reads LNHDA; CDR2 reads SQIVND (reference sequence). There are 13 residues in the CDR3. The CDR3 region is CASKDRGNQPQHF. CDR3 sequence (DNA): TGTGCCAGCAAAGACAGGGGGAATCAGCCCCAGCATTTT.

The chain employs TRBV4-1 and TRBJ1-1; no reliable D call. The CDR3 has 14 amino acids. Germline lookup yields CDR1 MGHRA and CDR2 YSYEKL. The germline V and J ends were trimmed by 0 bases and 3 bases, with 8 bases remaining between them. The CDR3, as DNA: TGCGCCAGCAGCCAAGATGAGGGCTACACTGAAGCTTTCTTT. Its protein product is CASSQDEGYTEAFF.

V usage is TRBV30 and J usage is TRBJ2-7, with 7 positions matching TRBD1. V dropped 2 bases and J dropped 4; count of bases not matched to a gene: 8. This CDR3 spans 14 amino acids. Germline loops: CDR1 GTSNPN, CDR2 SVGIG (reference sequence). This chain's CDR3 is CAWSTLGQPYEQYF. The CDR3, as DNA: TGTGCCTGGAGTACTCTGGGACAGCCGTACGAGCAGTACTTC.

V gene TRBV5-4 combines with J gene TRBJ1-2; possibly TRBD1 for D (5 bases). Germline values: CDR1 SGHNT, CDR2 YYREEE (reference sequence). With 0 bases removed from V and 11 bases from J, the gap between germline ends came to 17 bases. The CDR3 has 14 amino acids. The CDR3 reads CASSLEGQGRRYTF. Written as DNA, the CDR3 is TGTGCCAGCAGCTTGGAGGGGCAGGGCCGGAGGTACACCTTC.

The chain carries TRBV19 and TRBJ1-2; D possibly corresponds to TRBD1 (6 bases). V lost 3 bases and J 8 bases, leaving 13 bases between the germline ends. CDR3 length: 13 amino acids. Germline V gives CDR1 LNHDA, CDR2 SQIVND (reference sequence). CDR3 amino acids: CASSILSGEGYTF. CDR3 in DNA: TGTGCCAGTAGTATTCTATCAGGGGAAGGCTACACCTTC.

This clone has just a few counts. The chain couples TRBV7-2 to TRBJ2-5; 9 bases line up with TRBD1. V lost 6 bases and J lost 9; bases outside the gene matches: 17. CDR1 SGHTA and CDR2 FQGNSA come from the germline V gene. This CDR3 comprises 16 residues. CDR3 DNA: TGTGCCAGCAGTGATCCGGGACAGGGTCCCCGGGAGGCCCAGTACTTC. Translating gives CASSDPGQGPREAQYF.